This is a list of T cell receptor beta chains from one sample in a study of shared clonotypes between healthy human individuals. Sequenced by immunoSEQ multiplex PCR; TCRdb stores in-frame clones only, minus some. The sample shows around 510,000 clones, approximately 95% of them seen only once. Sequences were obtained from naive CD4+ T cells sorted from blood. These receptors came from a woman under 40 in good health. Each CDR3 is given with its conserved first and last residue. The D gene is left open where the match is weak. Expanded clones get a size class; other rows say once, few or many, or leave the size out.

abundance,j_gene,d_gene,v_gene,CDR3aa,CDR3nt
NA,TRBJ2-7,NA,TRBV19,CASSPRDSRGGEQYF,TGTGCCAGTAGTCCCCGGGACTCCCGAGGGGGAGAGCAGTACTTC
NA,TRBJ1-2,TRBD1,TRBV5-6,CASSLELFGTEGYTF,TGTGCCAGCAGCTTGGAATTATTTGGGACAGAAGGCTACACCTTC
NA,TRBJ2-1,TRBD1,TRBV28,CASTYGRGMNEQFF,TGTGCCAGCACCTACGGCAGGGGGATGAATGAGCAGTTCTTC
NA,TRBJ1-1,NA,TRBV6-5,CASRSWHRATEAFF,TGTGCCAGCAGATCCTGGCACAGGGCCACTGAAGCTTTCTTT
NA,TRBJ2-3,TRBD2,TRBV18,CASSPGLAGATDTQYF,TGTGCCAGCTCACCCGGACTAGCGGGAGCCACAGATACGCAGTATTTT
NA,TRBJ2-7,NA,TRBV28,CASSPYLQGGYEQYF,TGTGCCAGCAGTCCGTACTTACAGGGGGGGTACGAGCAGTACTTC
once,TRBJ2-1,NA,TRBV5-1,CASSYDYSYNEQFF,TGCGCCAGCAGCTATGACTACAGCTACAATGAGCAGTTCTTC
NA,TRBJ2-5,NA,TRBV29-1,CSVEAGGGETQYF,TGCAGCGTTGAAGCTGGGGGCGGGGAGACCCAGTACTTC
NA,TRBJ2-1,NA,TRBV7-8,CASSPSQKQFF,TGTGCCAGCAGCCCGAGTCAGAAGCAGTTCTTC
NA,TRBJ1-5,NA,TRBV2,CASSEGGPRGQPQHF,TGTGCCAGCAGTGAGGGGGGCCCCCGAGGTCAGCCCCAGCATTTT
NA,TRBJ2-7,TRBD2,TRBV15,CATSRDFSASGSYEQYF,TGTGCCACCAGCAGAGATTTTTCCGCTAGCGGGTCTTACGAGCAGTACTTC
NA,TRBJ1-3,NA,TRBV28,CASSPGTYLSGNTIYF,TGTGCCAGCAGCCCCGGGACTTACCTTTCTGGAAACACCATATATTTT
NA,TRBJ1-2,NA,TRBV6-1,CASRRTASYGYTF,TGTGCCAGCAGAAGGACAGCTTCCTATGGCTACACCTTC
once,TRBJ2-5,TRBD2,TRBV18,CASSQIAGGSQETQYF,TGTGCCAGCTCACAAATAGCGGGAGGAAGCCAAGAGACCCAGTACTTC
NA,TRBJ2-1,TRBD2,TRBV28,CASSLGTSGRYNEQFF,TGTGCCAGCAGTTTAGGGACTAGCGGGAGGTACAATGAGCAGTTCTTC
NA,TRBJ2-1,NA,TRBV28,CASSFLAKQFF,TGTGCCAGCAGTTTCTTGGCAAAGCAGTTCTTC
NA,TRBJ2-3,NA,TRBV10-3,CAISGPLQGDTQYF,TGTGCCATCAGTGGGCCTCTCCAGGGCGATACGCAGTATTTT
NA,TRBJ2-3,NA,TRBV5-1,CASSLHEADTQYF,TGCGCCAGCAGCTTGCATGAGGCGGATACGCAGTATTTT
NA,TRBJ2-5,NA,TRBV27,CASSFSFGSRGETQYF,TGTGCCAGCAGTTTCTCCTTTGGGAGCAGGGGAGAGACCCAGTACTTC
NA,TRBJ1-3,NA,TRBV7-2,CASSLGYGGSGNTIYF,TGTGCCAGCAGCTTAGGCTACGGGGGATCTGGAAACACCATATATTTT
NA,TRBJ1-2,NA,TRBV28,CASSLYRHYTF,TGTGCCAGCAGTTTATATCGACACTACACCTTC